This entry features one TCR beta chain sequence. Its antigen is not identified. From germline, CDR1 is MNHNS and CDR2 SASEGT. The CDR3 sequence is 15 residues long. J lost 3 bases, V lost 4 bases, and 5 bases had no gene match. The data are from a study of T cell repertoires in ileal Crohn's disease. Study as a whole: Every patient was operated on for stricturing (around 61%) or penetrating (approximately 39%) complications. About half received postoperative treatment, around ten with thiopurines and 15 to 20 anti-TNF. Broader study findings: Clonality above 26.8% at surgery always came with endoscopic recurrence. Active smokers at surgery had more clonal expansions than non-smokers.

The table came from immunoSEQ multiplex PCR; TCRdb's copy has only in-frame clones and leaves some out. The sample lists under 5,500 clones, roughly 70% occurring once. The sequenced sample consisted of ileal tissue. The receptor was isolated from an adult with Crohn's disease. The chain combines TRBV6-1 with TRBJ1-5; 8 nucleotides agree with TRBD1. The CDR3 loop is CASSAYRGDNQPQHF. CDR3 sequence (DNA): TGTGCCAGCAGTGCTTACAGGGGGGACAATCAGCCCCAGCATTTT.